The T cell receptor beta chain described here comes from a study of graft-versus-host responses after intestinal transplantation. Background on the study: Following induction with anti-thymocyte globulin, all recipients were given tacrolimus and steroids for roughly three years. Study outcomes and limitations: GvH clones appeared in recipient marrow, some first in ileum or blood. Within the allografts of patients who had graft-donor T cell macrochimerism, graft-versus-host to host-versus-graft clonal ratios were high.

Marrow collected post-transplant originated from the posterior iliac crest or another site. The table came from immunoSEQ multiplex PCR; TCRdb's copy has only in-frame clones and leaves some out. Of about 20,000 clones listed, about nine tenths were seen once; the top ten hold approximately 49%. Details on this clone: Its antigen is as yet unknown.

This CDR3 contains 12 residues. Per germline, CDR1 SGHTA and CDR2 FQGNSA. The V gene lost 3 bases and the J gene lost 6 bases, with 6 bases spanning the gap. This receptor was obtained from a human patient who received an intestinal transplant, so some T cells may come from the graft donor. Sequenced material: bone marrow, taken roughly 130 days after transplant. The V and J genes are TRBV7-2 and TRBJ1-5; D remains ambiguous. CDR3 amino acids: CASSLAGQPQHF. DNA of the CDR3: TGTGCCAGCAGCTTGGCGGGTCAGCCCCAGCATTTT.